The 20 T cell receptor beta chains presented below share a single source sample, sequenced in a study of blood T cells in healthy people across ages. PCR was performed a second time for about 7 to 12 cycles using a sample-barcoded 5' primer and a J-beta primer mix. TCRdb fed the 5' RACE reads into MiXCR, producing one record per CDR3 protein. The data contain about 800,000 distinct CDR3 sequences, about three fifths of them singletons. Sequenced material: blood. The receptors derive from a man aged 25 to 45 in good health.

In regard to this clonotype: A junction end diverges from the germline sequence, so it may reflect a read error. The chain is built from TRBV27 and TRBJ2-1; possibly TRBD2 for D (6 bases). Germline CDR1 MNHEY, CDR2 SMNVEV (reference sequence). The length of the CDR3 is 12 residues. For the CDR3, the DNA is TGTGCCGGCAGTGCGGGGAACAATGAGCAGTTCTTC. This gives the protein CAGSAGNNEQFF.

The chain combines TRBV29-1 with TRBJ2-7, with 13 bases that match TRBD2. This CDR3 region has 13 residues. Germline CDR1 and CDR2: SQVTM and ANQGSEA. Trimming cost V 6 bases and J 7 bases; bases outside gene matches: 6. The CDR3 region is CSVGLAGDNEQYF. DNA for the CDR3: TGCAGCGTCGGACTAGCGGGAGATAATGAGCAGTACTTC.

As DNA, the CDR3 is TGTGCCAGCAGTCCTGGACCGGGGGTTGCCCTCCACTTT. Protein product: CASSPGPGVALHF. The chain combines TRBV28 with TRBJ1-6, with a weak D call TRBD1 (5 bases). The V gene lost 5 bases and the J gene lost 14 bases, with 16 bases spanning the gap. This CDR3 has 13 residues. Per germline, CDR1 MDHEN and CDR2 SYDVKM.

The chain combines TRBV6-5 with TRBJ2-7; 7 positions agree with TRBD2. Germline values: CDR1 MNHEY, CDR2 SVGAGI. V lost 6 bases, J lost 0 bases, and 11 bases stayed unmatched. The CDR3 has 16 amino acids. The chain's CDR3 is CASSKERGVPSYEQYF. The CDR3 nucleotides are TGTGCCAGCAGCAAGGAACGGGGGGTTCCCTCCTACGAGCAGTACTTC.

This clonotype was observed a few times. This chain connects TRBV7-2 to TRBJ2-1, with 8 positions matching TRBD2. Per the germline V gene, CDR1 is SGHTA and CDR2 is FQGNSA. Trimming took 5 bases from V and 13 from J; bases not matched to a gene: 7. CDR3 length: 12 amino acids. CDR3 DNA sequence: TGTGCCAGCAGCACAGAGGGGACTAGACAGTTCTTC. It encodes CASSTEGTRQFF.

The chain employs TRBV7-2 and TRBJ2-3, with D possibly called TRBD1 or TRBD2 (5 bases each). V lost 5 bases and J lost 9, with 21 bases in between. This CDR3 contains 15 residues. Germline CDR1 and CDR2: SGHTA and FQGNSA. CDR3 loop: CASSPDQALRGTQYF. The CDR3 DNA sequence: TGTGCCAGCAGCCCCGATCAGGCTCTCCGGGGCACGCAGTATTTT. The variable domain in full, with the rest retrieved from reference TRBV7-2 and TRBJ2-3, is GAGVSQSPSNKVTEKGKDVELRCDPISGHTALYWYRQSLGQGLEFLIYFQGNSAPDKSGLPSDRFSAERTGGSVSTLTIQRTQQEDSAVYLCASSPDQALRGTQYFGPGTRLTVL.

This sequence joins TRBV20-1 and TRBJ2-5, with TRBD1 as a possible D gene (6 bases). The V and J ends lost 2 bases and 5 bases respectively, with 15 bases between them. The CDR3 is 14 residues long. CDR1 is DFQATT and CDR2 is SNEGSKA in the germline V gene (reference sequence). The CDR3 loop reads CSARIPGARETQYF. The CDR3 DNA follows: TGCAGTGCTAGAATCCCAGGGGCTCGGGAGACCCAGTACTTC.

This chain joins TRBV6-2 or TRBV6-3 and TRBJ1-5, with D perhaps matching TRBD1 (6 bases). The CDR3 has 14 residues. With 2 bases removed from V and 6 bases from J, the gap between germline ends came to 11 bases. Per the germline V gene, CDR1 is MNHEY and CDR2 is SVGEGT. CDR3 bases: TGTGCCAGCAGTTACGCAGGGGAAGGTCAGCCCCAGCATTTT. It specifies CASSYAGEGQPQHF.

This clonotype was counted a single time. CDR3 residues: CASSLAGQGRFF. Here the CDR3 DNA reads TGTGCCAGCAGCTTAGCCGGACAGGGTCGGTTCTTC. The chain uses TRBV7-9 and TRBJ2-1; TRBD1 matches at 8 bases. Per germline, CDR1 SEHNR and CDR2 FQNEAQ (reference sequence). J lost 15 bases, V lost 0 bases, and 4 bases had no gene match. The length of the CDR3 is 12 residues.

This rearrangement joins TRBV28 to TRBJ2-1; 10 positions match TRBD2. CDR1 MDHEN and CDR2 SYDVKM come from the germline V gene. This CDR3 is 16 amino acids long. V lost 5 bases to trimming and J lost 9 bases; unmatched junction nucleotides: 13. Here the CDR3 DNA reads TGTGCCAGCAGTCTCATAGCGGGAGGAATGTACGGTGAGCAGTTCTTC. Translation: CASSLIAGGMYGEQFF.

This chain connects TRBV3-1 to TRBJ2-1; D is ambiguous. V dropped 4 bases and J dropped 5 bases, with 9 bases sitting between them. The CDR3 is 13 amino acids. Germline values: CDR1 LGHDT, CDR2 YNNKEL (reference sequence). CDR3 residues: CASSPPSNNEQFF. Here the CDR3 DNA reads TGTGCCAGCAGCCCTCCTTCAAACAATGAGCAGTTCTTC.

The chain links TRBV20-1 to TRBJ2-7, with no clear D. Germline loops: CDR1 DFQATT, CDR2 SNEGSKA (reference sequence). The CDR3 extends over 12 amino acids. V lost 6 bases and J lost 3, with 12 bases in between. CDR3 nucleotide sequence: TGCAGTGCCCGAAGAGCGTACTACGAGCAGTACTTC. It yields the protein CSARRAYYEQYF.

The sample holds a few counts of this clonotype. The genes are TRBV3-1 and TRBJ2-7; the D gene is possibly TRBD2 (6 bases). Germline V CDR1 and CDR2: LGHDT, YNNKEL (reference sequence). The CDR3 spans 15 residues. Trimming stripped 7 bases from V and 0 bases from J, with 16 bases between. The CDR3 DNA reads TGTGCCAGCACCCCGTCCCCGGGAGACTCCTACGAGCAGTACTTC. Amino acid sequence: CASTPSPGDSYEQYF.

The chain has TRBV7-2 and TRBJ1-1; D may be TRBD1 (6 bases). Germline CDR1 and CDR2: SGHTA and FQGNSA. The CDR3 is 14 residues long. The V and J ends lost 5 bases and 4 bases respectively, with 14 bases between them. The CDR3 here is CASSPSQGVTEAFF. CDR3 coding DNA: TGTGCCAGCAGCCCCTCACAGGGCGTCACTGAAGCTTTCTTT.

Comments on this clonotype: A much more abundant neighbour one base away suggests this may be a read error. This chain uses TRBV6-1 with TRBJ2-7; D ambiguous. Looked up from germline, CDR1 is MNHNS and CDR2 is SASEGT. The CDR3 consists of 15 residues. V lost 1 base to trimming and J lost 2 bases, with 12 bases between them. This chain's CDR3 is CASSEEAGGPYEQYF. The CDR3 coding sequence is TGTGCCAGCAGTGAAGAGGCAGGCGGCCCCTACGAGCAGTACTTC.

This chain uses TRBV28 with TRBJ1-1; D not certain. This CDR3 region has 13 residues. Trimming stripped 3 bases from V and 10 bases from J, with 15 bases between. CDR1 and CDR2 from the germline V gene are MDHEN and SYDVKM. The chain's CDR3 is CASSFSPVGAAFF. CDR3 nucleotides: TGTGCCAGCAGTTTTTCCCCCGTGGGTGCAGCTTTCTTT.

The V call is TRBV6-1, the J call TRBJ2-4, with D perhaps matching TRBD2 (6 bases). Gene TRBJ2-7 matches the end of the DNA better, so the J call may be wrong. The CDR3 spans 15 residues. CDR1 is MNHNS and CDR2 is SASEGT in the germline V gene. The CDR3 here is CASSRTGDQTYEQYF. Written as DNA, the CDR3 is TGTGCCAGCAGCCGAACGGGAGATCAGACCTACGAGCAGTACTTC.

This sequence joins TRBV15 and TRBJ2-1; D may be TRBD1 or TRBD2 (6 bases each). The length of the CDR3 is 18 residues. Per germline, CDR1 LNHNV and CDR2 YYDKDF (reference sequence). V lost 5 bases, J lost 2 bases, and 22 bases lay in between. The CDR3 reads CATSGGGFRGDAYNEQFF. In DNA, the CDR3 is TGTGCCACCAGCGGAGGGGGTTTCAGGGGAGATGCCTACAATGAGCAGTTCTTC.

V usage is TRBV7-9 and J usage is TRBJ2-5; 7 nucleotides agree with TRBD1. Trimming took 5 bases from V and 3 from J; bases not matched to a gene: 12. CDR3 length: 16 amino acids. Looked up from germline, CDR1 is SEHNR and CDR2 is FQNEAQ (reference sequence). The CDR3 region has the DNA TGTGCCAGCAGCCAGGGGGAACTGCCTCTGAAAGAGACCCAGTACTTC. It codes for CASSQGELPLKETQYF.

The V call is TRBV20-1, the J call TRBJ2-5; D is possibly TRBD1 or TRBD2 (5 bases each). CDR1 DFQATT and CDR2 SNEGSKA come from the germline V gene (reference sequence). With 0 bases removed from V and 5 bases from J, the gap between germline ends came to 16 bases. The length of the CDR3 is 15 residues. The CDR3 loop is CSARDQGRIAETQYF. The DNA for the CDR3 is TGCAGTGCTAGAGATCAGGGCCGAATAGCGGAGACCCAGTACTTC.